These 15 T cell receptor beta chains were sequenced from one sample in a study of spatial heterogeneity in lung cancer. Study results and caveats: The number of expanded tumor alpha and beta chains correlated with mutation number.

TCRdb itself ran the 5' RACE reads through MiXCR, one entry per CDR3 protein. This sample yields over 10,000 distinct CDR3 sequences, of which approximately 5.4% are seen a single time; around 10% belongs to the top ten. Antigens for these TCRs are unknown. The sample's time point: sample taken at primary tumor resection. Sequencing used lung tumor tissue, obtained at surgery. Receptor source: a female donor with early-stage non-small cell lung cancer.

This clonotype was counted at least ten times. V gene TRBV20-1 combines with J gene TRBJ1-3; D is uncertain. CDR3 length equals 17 residues. From germline, CDR1 is DFQATT and CDR2 SNEGSKA (reference sequence). V lost 0 bases and J 0 bases, leaving 15 bases between the germline ends. CDR3 sequence reads: CSARDSQYPYSGNTIYF. DNA for the CDR3: TGCAGTGCTAGAGATTCCCAATATCCTTACTCTGGAAACACCATATATTTT.

This clonotype was recorded at least ten times. The chain uses TRBV2 and TRBJ2-3; TRBD2 matches 9 bases. This CDR3 is built from 16 residues. The trim removed 5 bases at V and 4 bases at J, leaving 10 bases unmatched. Germline values: CDR1 SNHLY, CDR2 FYNNEI. CDR3 coding DNA: TGTGCCAGCAGTCGTCTGGGGGTAGCGGGAGCAGATACGCAGTATTTT. It specifies CASSRLGVAGADTQYF.

This clonotype was counted ten times or more. V gene TRBV2 combines with J gene TRBJ2-7, with 8 bases identical to TRBD1. V lost 10 bases to trimming and J lost 2 bases; unmatched junction nucleotides: 4. The germline V gene encodes CDR1 SNHLY and CDR2 FYNNEI. The CDR3 loop spans 12 amino acids. The CDR3 is CATGGQAYEQYF. CDR3 in DNA: TGTGCCACCGGGGGACAGGCCTACGAGCAGTACTTC.

This clonotype was recorded at least ten times. The chain links TRBV5-1 to TRBJ1-1, with 7 bases identical to TRBD1. The ends lost 7 bases at V and 6 bases at J; junction bases unmatched: 12. The germline CDR1 and CDR2 sequences are SGHRS and YFSETQ. The CDR3 is made up of 14 amino acids. The CDR3 bases are TGCGCCAGCGGGAGGGTAGGGGGCAGCTCTGAAGCTTTCTTT. Translated: CASGRVGGSSEAFF.

The sample holds many counts of this clonotype. V and J are TRBV4-3 and TRBJ2-6; maybe TRBD2 (6 bases). CDR1 is LGHNA, CDR2 YSLEER, per germline. The CDR3 length is 16 residues. V was trimmed by 1 base and J by 1 base, leaving 8 bases between them. Here the CDR3 reads CASSQGGVSGANVLTF. The DNA of the CDR3 is TGCGCCAGCAGCCAAGGGGGGGTATCTGGGGCCAACGTCCTGACTTTC.

This clonotype was detected ten times or more. The chain is built from TRBV28 and TRBJ2-7; D is uncertain. V dropped 6 bases and J dropped 2 bases, with 14 bases sitting between them. The CDR3 has 14 residues. Looked up from germline, CDR1 is MDHEN and CDR2 is SYDVKM. The CDR3 coding sequence is TGTGCCAGCAGCACCCTCAGACTTACCTACGAGCAGTACTTC. Residues: CASSTLRLTYEQYF.

At least ten counts were recorded for this clonotype. The rearrangement uses TRBV7-2 and TRBJ1-3; D remains ambiguous. Germline CDR1 is SGHTA and CDR2 is FQGNSA. This CDR3 spans 14 amino acids. V was shortened by 0 bases and J by 7 bases, with 10 bases between the two germline ends. The CDR3 DNA sequence: TGTGCCAGCAGCTTAGCCCTCCAACCTAACACCATATATTTT. It encodes CASSLALQPNTIYF. Variable domain in full (rest from reference TRBV7-2 and TRBJ1-3): GAGVSQSPSNKVTEKGKDVELRCDPISGHTALYWYRQSLGQGLEFLIYFQGNSAPDKSGLPSDRFSAERTGGSVSTLTIQRTQQEDSAVYLCASSLALQPNTIYFGEGSWLTVV.

This clonotype was seen repeatedly, ten times or more. CDR3 bases: TGTGCCAGCAGCGTAGAGGCTAGCGGAATATACAATGAGCAGTTCTTC. Its translation is CASSVEASGIYNEQFF. V usage is TRBV9 and J usage is TRBJ2-1, with 7 bases lining up with TRBD2. The CDR3 is 16 amino acids. Germline lookup yields CDR1 SGDLS and CDR2 YYNGEE. Unmatched junction bases numbered 7, after V lost 0 bases and J lost 4 bases.

This clonotype was counted many times. The rearrangement joins TRBV7-2 to TRBJ1-1, with D uncertain. CDR1 SGHTA and CDR2 FQGNSA come from the germline V gene. CDR3 length: 14 amino acids. With 2 bases removed from V and 0 bases from J, the gap between germline ends came to 7 bases. The CDR3 spells CASSLQTVNTEAFF. The CDR3, as DNA: TGTGCCAGCAGCTTACAGACGGTGAACACTGAAGCTTTCTTT.

This clonotype was observed at least ten times. The chain joins TRBV21-1 to TRBJ2-1; TRBD1 is the table's D call and was not checked against the DNA. TRBV21-1 is a listed pseudogene. The length of the CDR3 is 16 residues. CDR3 in DNA: TGTGCCAGCCCCAAGCAGGCCCCAGGGCCCGACAATGAGCAGTTCTTC. This sequence encodes CASPKQAPGPDNEQFF.

The table lists this clonotype with many counts. As DNA, the CDR3 is TGCGCCAGCAGCGTGGGACAGGACTCGATGAACACTGAAGCTTTCTTT. It encodes CASSVGQDSMNTEAFF. The chain couples TRBV5-1 to TRBJ1-1; TRBD1 matches at 8 bases. Germline V gene data show CDR1 as SGHRS and CDR2 as YFSETQ. This CDR3 has 16 amino acids. V lost 4 bases and J lost 0; bases outside the gene matches: 8.

This clonotype was observed many times. The chain joins TRBV4-3 to TRBJ2-3, with 10 bases identical to TRBD2. The length of the CDR3 is 17 residues. Looked up from germline, CDR1 is LGHNA and CDR2 is YSLEER. V lost 5 bases and J lost 2; bases outside the gene matches: 10. The CDR3 nucleotides read TGCGCCAGCAGCGCACTGCATAGCGGGGGGATCACAGATACGCAGTATTTT. This translates into CASSALHSGGITDTQYF.

By sample fraction, this clonotype is medium-sized. The chain links TRBV7-3 to TRBJ2-3, with 13 positions matching TRBD2. The CDR3 covers 18 residues. J was trimmed by 2 bases and V by 5 bases; bases with no gene match: 10. CDR1 SGHTA and CDR2 FQGTGA come from the germline V gene. The DNA of the CDR3 is TGTGCCAGCAGCCCTTTGGGACTAGCGGGGTATAACACAGATACGCAGTATTTT. Amino acids: CASSPLGLAGYNTDTQYF.

In this sample, this clonotype turned up many times. The chain joins TRBV18 to TRBJ2-5, with 9 bases aligning to TRBD2. CDR1 KGHSH and CDR2 LQKENI come from the germline V gene. With 4 bases clipped from V and 2 bases from J, the junction kept 20 bases outside the gene matches. The CDR3 sequence is 20 residues long. The CDR3 protein is CASSLTPRRIAGDRQETQYF. The CDR3, as DNA: TGTGCCAGCTCACTCACCCCTCGTAGGATAGCGGGGGATCGTCAAGAGACCCAGTACTTC.

This clonotype was recorded at least ten times. The gene calls are TRBV29-1 and TRBJ2-7; TRBD1 agrees at 7 bases. The junction had 7 bases not matched to a gene; V was cut back by 4 bases and J by 4 bases. Germline V gene sequence: CDR1 SQVTM, CDR2 ANQGSEA. The CDR3 runs 13 residues. CDR3 protein: CSVVWDRSYEQYF. The CDR3 DNA is TGCAGCGTTGTTTGGGACAGAAGTTACGAGCAGTACTTC.